Each of the 5 T cell receptor beta chains below was sequenced from the same sample in a study of CD8+CD57+ T cells in acquired aplastic anemia. According to the study, genomic DNA was the template for TCR beta VDJ and CDR3 profiling. TCRdb analysed the reads with MiXCR anew, one entry per CDR3 protein. Of roughly 180,000 distinct CDR3 sequences listed, approximately 49% are singletons. Sequencing was performed on sorted CD4+, CD8+, or CD8+CD57+ T cells (not recorded which) from PBMCs. These receptors were taken from a human donor in good health.

The chain employs TRBV24-1 and TRBJ1-1, with D uncertain. The V gene's germline CDR1 is KGHDR and CDR2 SFDVKD. CDR3 length equals 11 residues. Trimming pared 7 bases from V and 7 bases from J, leaving 9 bases between. CDR3 in DNA: TGTGCCACCAGCGTAGACGGTGAAGCTTTCTTT. Translating gives CATSVDGEAFF.

The sample holds a few counts of this clonotype. V and J are TRBV29-1 and TRBJ2-7; D is possibly TRBD1 or TRBD2 (5 bases each). The CDR3 runs 14 residues. V lost 4 bases and J lost 2, with 15 bases in between. Looked up from germline, CDR1 is SQVTM and CDR2 is ANQGSEA. The CDR3 sequence: CSVVGTEETYEQYF. The CDR3 region has the DNA TGCAGCGTTGTGGGGACGGAGGAAACCTACGAGCAGTACTTC.

The chain recombines TRBV7-3 with TRBJ2-1; TRBD2 aligns across 13 bases. Trimming took 3 bases from V and 1 from J; bases not matched to a gene: 0. The CDR3 spans 16 residues. Germline loops: CDR1 SGHTA, CDR2 FQGTGA. The CDR3 region has the DNA TGTGCCAGCAGCTTGACTAGCGGGGGGTCCTACAATGAGCAGTTCTTC. Protein product: CASSLTSGGSYNEQFF.

This CDR3 reads CAISAARGAFF. CDR3 in DNA: TGTGCCATCAGTGCGGCCCGCGGAGCTTTCTTT. The chain has TRBV10-3 and TRBJ1-1, with D uncertain. CDR1 and CDR2 from the germline V gene are ENHRY and SYGVKD. The V gene lost 4 bases and the J gene lost 10 bases, with 10 bases spanning the gap. The CDR3 length is 11 residues.

J is TRBJ2-7 and V is TRBV29-1; D possibly matches TRBD1 or TRBD2 (5 bases each). CDR1 and CDR2 (germline): SQVTM, ANQGSEA. This CDR3 region has 12 residues. Trimming pared 5 bases from V and 3 bases from J, leaving 11 bases between. The CDR3 region is CSVRDLNYEQYF. CDR3 DNA sequence: TGCAGCGTTCGGGACCTAAACTACGAGCAGTACTTC.